This T cell receptor (beta chain) is from a study of blood T cells in healthy people across ages. Study observations and caveats: Unsorted PBMC material precluded a definitive naive versus antigen-experienced comparison.

Germline loops: CDR1 LGHDT, CDR2 YNNKEL (reference sequence). The CDR3 spans 14 residues. Trimming shortened V by 4 bases and J by 1 base, and 9 bases separated the two germline ends. This clonotype was recorded at least ten times. The antigen is not known. A second roughly 6 to 12 cycle PCR used barcoded and J-beta primers. TCRdb reanalysed the 5' RACE reads using MiXCR and keeps one entry per CDR3 protein. This table has some 900,000 distinct CDR3 sequences, under 35% appearing once. Sequences were obtained from blood. The receptor's source is a woman older than 75 in good health. The chain is built from TRBV3-1 and TRBJ2-3, with no clear D. The CDR3 sequence is CASSRTTRTDTQYF. The CDR3 region has the DNA TGTGCCAGCAGCCGAACGACTCGCACAGATACGCAGTATTTT.